The 30 T cell receptor beta chains below all came from one sample that was sequenced in a study of technical replicates of blood from a handful of donors. Clones were read by immunoSEQ multiplex PCR, and TCRdb kept only the in-frame ones, dropping some. The repertoire holds around 79,000 clones, with 75% to 95% as singletons. The sample taken for sequencing was T cells isolated from PBMCs. The origin of the receptors is a human donor in good health. Some clones in this sample may be carry-over from other donors' samples.

The rearrangement uses TRBV5-5 and TRBJ1-5; D is perhaps TRBD1 (5 bases). The CDR3 is 15 amino acids. Germline lookup yields CDR1 SGHKS and CDR2 YYEKEE (reference sequence). The V gene lost 1 base and the J gene lost 4 bases, with 12 bases spanning the gap. This chain's CDR3 is CASSLSGGENQPQHF. DNA of the CDR3: TGTGCCAGCAGCTTGTCCGGGGGGGAAAATCAGCCCCAGCATTTT. The full variable domain, completed using reference TRBV5-5 and TRBJ1-5, is DAGVTQSPTHLIKTRGQQVTLRCSPISGHKSVSWYQQVLGQGPQFIFQYYEKEERGRGNFPDRFSARQFPNYSSELNVNALLLGDSALYLCASSLSGGENQPQHFGDGTRLSIL.

The J gene is TRBJ1-1, the V gene TRBV7-9; no reliable D call. CDR1 is SEHNR and CDR2 is FQNEAQ in the germline V gene (reference sequence). The CDR3 runs 12 residues. V was cut by 3 bases and J by 5 bases, with 7 bases left in between. The CDR3 DNA reads TGTGCCAGCAGCTTGGGGAGGACTGAAGCTTTCTTT. Its protein is CASSLGRTEAFF.

The J gene is TRBJ2-2, the V gene TRBV28; possible D gene TRBD1, 6 bases. CDR1 is MDHEN, CDR2 SYDVKM, per germline. Trimming removed 7 bases at V and 7 bases at J, with 25 bases between. The CDR3 consists of 17 residues. The CDR3 DNA follows: TGTGCCAGCACACAACTCGGGCTCAGGGGCACGGGCGGGGAGCTGTTTTTT. Its protein is CASTQLGLRGTGGELFF.

The rearrangement links TRBV2 to TRBJ2-1; 16 bases fit TRBD2. This CDR3 has 16 amino acids. Germline CDR1 reads SNHLY; CDR2 reads FYNNEI. With 8 bases clipped from V and 6 bases from J, the junction kept 7 bases outside the gene matches. This CDR3 reads CASGTSGRASPNEQFF. CDR3 DNA: TGTGCCAGCGGGACTAGCGGGAGGGCAAGCCCCAATGAGCAGTTCTTC.

The chain is built from TRBV9 and TRBJ2-1; 10 nucleotides align to TRBD1. Germline loops: CDR1 SGDLS, CDR2 YYNGEE. V lost 4 bases, J lost 6 bases, and 10 bases stayed unmatched. The CDR3 spans 16 residues. CDR3 sequence (DNA): TGTGCCAGCAGCTCTAGGAGGGGACAGGGGACCAATGAGCAGTTCTTC. Translating it yields CASSSRRGQGTNEQFF. Together with reference TRBV9 and TRBJ2-1, the CDR3 gives the full variable domain: DSGVTQTPKHLITATGQRVTLRCSPRSGDLSVYWYQQSLDQGLQFLIQYYNGEERAKGNILERFSAQQFPDLHSELNLSSLELGDSALYFCASSSRRGQGTNEQFFGPGTRLTVL.

The count of this clone is one. The V and J genes are TRBV19 and TRBJ2-6; 12 positions match TRBD1. There are 17 residues in the CDR3. Losses at the gene ends were 11 bases for V and 2 bases for J; bases not matched to a gene: 10. The V gene's germline CDR1 is LNHDA and CDR2 SQIVND (reference sequence). CDR3 sequence (DNA): TGTGCCGGGGGGTCGGGACAGGGGGCGCCTGGGGCCAACGTCCTGACTTTC. Translation gives CAGGSGQGAPGANVLTF.

CDR3 in DNA: TGTGCCAGCAGTATAAGACCGGGACAGGGTGAAGAGCAGTACTTC. This gives the protein CASSIRPGQGEEQYF. V and J are TRBV7-6 and TRBJ2-7; TRBD1 agrees at 9 bases. The V and J ends lost 6 bases and 7 bases, in that order; junction bases with no gene match: 13. CDR1 is SGHVS and CDR2 is FNYEAQ in the germline V gene. The CDR3 totals 15 residues.

The rearrangement joins TRBV27 to TRBJ2-7, with TRBD2 identical over 7 bases. The CDR3 loop spans 16 amino acids. Germline CDR1 reads MNHEY; CDR2 reads SMNVEV (reference sequence). V shed 5 bases and J 1 base; nucleotides not matched to a gene: 11. In DNA form, the CDR3 reads TGTGCCAGCAGTAGCACCTCAACGGGACTATCCTACGAGCAGTACTTC. This encodes CASSSTSTGLSYEQYF.

CDR3 DNA: TGTGCCAGCAGCTTAGGGACAGGGTCGTACACTGAAGCTTTCTTT. Protein product: CASSLGTGSYTEAFF. The chain carries TRBV11-3 and TRBJ1-1; 8 bases map to TRBD1. Germline CDR1 reads SGHNT; CDR2 reads YENEEA. Trimming cost V 1 base and J 3 bases; bases outside gene matches: 4. The CDR3 consists of 15 residues.

The V gene is TRBV7-6, the J gene TRBJ1-1; D is unresolved. CDR1 SGHVS and CDR2 FNYEAQ come from the germline V gene. V lost 3 bases and J lost 5, with 16 bases in between. CDR3 size: 15 residues. CDR3 bases: TGTGCCAGCAGCTTTAACCCAAGAGGGCCGACTGAAGCTTTCTTT. As protein: CASSFNPRGPTEAFF.

V and J are TRBV10-3 and TRBJ2-3; 7 bases fit TRBD2. Germline V CDR1 and CDR2: ENHRY, SYGVKD. The CDR3 totals 12 residues. The CDR3 protein is CGIGRNTDTQYF. CDR3 coding DNA: TGTGGTATCGGGAGGAACACAGATACGCAGTATTTT.

The chain joins TRBV9 to TRBJ1-1; perhaps TRBD1 as D (5 bases). The V gene's germline CDR1 is SGDLS and CDR2 YYNGEE. The CDR3 runs 15 residues. Deletions cut 0 bases from V and 1 base from J, with 10 bases between. CDR3 nucleotides: TGTGCCAGCAGCGTAGAAGGGGCCCGGAACACTGAAGCTTTCTTT. Protein product: CASSVEGARNTEAFF.

The rearrangement links TRBV29-1 to TRBJ2-7; unclear D gene. Germline CDR1 is SQVTM and CDR2 is ANQGSEA. Deletions cut 4 bases from V and 3 bases from J, with 4 bases between. The CDR3 has 10 amino acids. In DNA, the CDR3 is TGCAGCGTTGGGAGCTACGAGCAGTACTTC. Its protein product is CSVGSYEQYF.

A few counts support this clone. The CDR3: CSAQGIEAFF. The CDR3 nucleotides read TGCAGCGCCCAGGGGATAGAAGCTTTCTTT. This chain uses TRBV29-1 with TRBJ1-1; maybe TRBD1 (6 bases). V was trimmed by 7 bases and J by 8 bases, leaving 11 bases between them. CDR1 and CDR2 from the germline V gene are SQVTM and ANQGSEA. CDR3 size: 10 residues.

This chain uses TRBV4-1 with TRBJ2-7, with TRBD1 identical over 8 bases. The J segment lost 5 bases and the V segment lost 2 bases, leaving 5 bases of the junction unmatched. Germline CDR1 and CDR2: MGHRA and YSYEKL. The CDR3 contains 14 residues. In DNA form, the CDR3 reads TGCGCCAGCAGCCAAACGGACAGGGAGGACGAGCAGTACTTC. It is translated as CASSQTDREDEQYF.

This sequence joins TRBV11-3 and TRBJ2-7; a weak D match, TRBD2 (6 bases). Trimming took 4 bases from V and 0 from J, leaving 10 bases between them. Germline CDR1 SGHNT, CDR2 YENEEA. The CDR3 consists of 14 residues. CDR3 bases: TGTGCCAGCAGCTCCAGGAGGGCCTCCTACGAGCAGTACTTC. This translates into CASSSRRASYEQYF.

This chain uses TRBV5-8 with TRBJ1-5, with D possibly TRBD1 on 5 matching bases. Germline V lookup: CDR1 SGHTS, CDR2 YDEGEE. V lost 3 bases, J lost 5 bases, and 12 bases lay in between. The length of the CDR3 is 14 residues. This chain's CDR3 is CASSSGHTYQPQHF. In nucleotides, the CDR3 is TGTGCCAGCAGCTCTGGACACACTTATCAGCCCCAGCATTTT.

The genes are TRBV5-1 and TRBJ2-1, with 9 bases lining up with TRBD1. Germline V gives CDR1 SGHRS, CDR2 YFSETQ. J lost 5 bases, V lost 1 base, and 4 bases had no gene match. The CDR3 spans 15 residues. CDR3: CASSLKGQGNNEQFF. The CDR3 DNA reads as TGCGCCAGCAGCTTGAAGGGACAGGGCAACAATGAGCAGTTCTTC.

The chain recombines TRBV15 with TRBJ1-4; D possibly corresponds to TRBD1 (6 bases). Trimming took 0 bases from V and 6 from J, leaving 17 bases between them. CDR1 and CDR2 (germline): LNHNV, YYDKDF (reference sequence). This CDR3 comprises 17 residues. CDR3 DNA sequence: TGTGCCACCAGCAGAGATCCTGACGGGGCAGGGGATGAAAAACTGTTTTTT. This encodes CATSRDPDGAGDEKLFF. The whole variable domain, remainder taken from reference TRBV15 and TRBJ1-4, is DAMVIQNPRYQVTQFGKPVTLSCSQTLNHNVMYWYQQKSSQAPKLLFHYYDKDFNNEADTPDNFQSRRPNTSFCFLDIRSPGLGDTAMYLCATSRDPDGAGDEKLFFGSGTQLSVL.

The chain joins TRBV7-3 to TRBJ2-1, with 14 bases aligning to TRBD2. The junction had 2 bases not matched to a gene; V was cut back by 1 base and J by 6 bases. This CDR3 contains 16 residues. Germline loops: CDR1 SGHTA, CDR2 FQGTGA. The CDR3 sequence is CASSLRLAGGPNEQFF. The CDR3 nucleotides read TGTGCCAGCAGCTTAAGACTAGCGGGAGGGCCCAATGAGCAGTTCTTC.

The chain joins TRBV19 to TRBJ1-1; D is unresolved. The germline V gene encodes CDR1 LNHDA and CDR2 SQIVND (reference sequence). This CDR3 spans 13 amino acids. V was clipped by 4 bases and J by 1 base, with 7 bases between them. The CDR3 bases are TGTGCCAGTAGTAGACTTGAGAACACTGAAGCTTTCTTT. Its protein product is CASSRLENTEAFF.

The count of this clone is one. The rearrangement joins TRBV7-9 to TRBJ2-1, with D possibly matching TRBD2 (6 bases). Trimming stripped 1 base from V and 9 bases from J, with 16 bases between. Germline assignment: CDR1 SEHNR and CDR2 FQNEAQ (reference sequence). The CDR3 covers 15 residues. CDR3 coding DNA: TGTGCCAGCAGCTTAGGCACTAGCCTGATGAGTGAGCAGTTCTTC. This gives the protein CASSLGTSLMSEQFF.

The V and J genes are TRBV30 and TRBJ1-5; 7 bases are shared with TRBD1. V shed 2 bases, J shed 5 bases, and the junction held 3 bases outside the gene matches. There are 13 residues in the CDR3. Germline CDR1 and CDR2: GTSNPN and SVGIG (reference sequence). The CDR3 loop reads CAWSPTGDQPQHF. CDR3 nucleotides: TGTGCCTGGAGTCCTACAGGGGATCAGCCCCAGCATTTT. Based on the CDR3 plus reference TRBV30 and TRBJ1-5, the full variable domain is SQTIHQWPATLVQPVGSPLSLECTVEGTSNPNLYWYRQAAGRGLQLLFYSVGIGQISSEVPQNLSASRPQDRQFILSSKKLLLSDSGFYLCAWSPTGDQPQHFGDGTRLSIL.

V is TRBV29-1 and J is TRBJ2-1; D unclear. CDR3 size: 10 residues. Germline CDR1 and CDR2: SQVTM and ANQGSEA. V lost 2 bases and J lost 13, with 9 bases in between. This chain's CDR3 is CSVESYAQFF. CDR3 in DNA: TGCAGCGTTGAATCCTACGCTCAGTTCTTC.

The chain links TRBV19 to TRBJ2-2; 7 bases agree with TRBD2. V trimming: 3 bases; J trimming: 1 base; junction bases outside the gene matches: 11. Germline lookup yields CDR1 LNHDA and CDR2 SQIVND (reference sequence). CDR3 length: 18 residues. In DNA form, the CDR3 reads TGTGCCAGTAGTATGAGAGGGAGGGCCAACAGGAACACCGGGGAGCTGTTTTTT. This translates into CASSMRGRANRNTGELFF.

The CDR3 bases are TGTGCCAGCAGCGTAGGGGGGGGGAGCGGGGAGACCCAGTACTTC. Its protein is CASSVGGGSGETQYF. The V call is TRBV9, the J call TRBJ2-5, with 7 bases lining up with TRBD2. The length of the CDR3 is 15 residues. The V segment lost 0 bases and the J segment 5 bases; nucleotides outside the gene matches: 7. Germline V gives CDR1 SGDLS, CDR2 YYNGEE.

The chain is built from TRBV11-1 and TRBJ2-7; 14 nucleotides agree with TRBD2. Judging by the DNA end, TRBJ2-1 fits better; the J call may be wrong. The CDR3 is 17 residues long. Germline lookup yields CDR1 SGHAT and CDR2 FQDESV (reference sequence). The CDR3 spells CASSFPGLAGGTNEQFF. The CDR3 region has the DNA TGTGCCAGCAGCTTCCCCGGACTAGCGGGAGGAACGAATGAGCAGTTCTTC.

The chain recombines TRBV6-1 with TRBJ1-2; D is unresolved. V was trimmed by 8 bases and J by 4 bases, leaving 17 bases between them. Germline V lookup: CDR1 MNHNS, CDR2 SASEGT. The CDR3 covers 14 residues. The CDR3 DNA follows: TGTGCCAGCTCTAAGAACTCTCTACGCTATGGCTACACCTTC. It translates to CASSKNSLRYGYTF.

This chain connects TRBV18 to TRBJ1-1; TRBD1 matches at 7 bases. Germline V gene data show CDR1 as KGHSH and CDR2 as LQKENI. The trim removed 3 bases at V and 0 bases at J, leaving 4 bases unmatched. CDR3 size: 15 residues. CDR3 residues: CASSPPDRLNTEAFF. The CDR3, as DNA: TGTGCCAGCTCACCTCCGGACAGGCTGAACACTGAAGCTTTCTTT.

This rearrangement joins TRBV11-2 to TRBJ2-7, with D perhaps TRBD1 (6 bases). Trimming cost V 2 bases and J 3 bases, with 11 bases left between them. Germline CDR1 and CDR2: SGHAT and FQNNGV. The length of the CDR3 is 14 residues. The chain's CDR3 is CASSLSHRDYEQYF. CDR3 nucleotide sequence: TGTGCCAGCAGCTTATCGCACAGGGACTACGAGCAGTACTTC.